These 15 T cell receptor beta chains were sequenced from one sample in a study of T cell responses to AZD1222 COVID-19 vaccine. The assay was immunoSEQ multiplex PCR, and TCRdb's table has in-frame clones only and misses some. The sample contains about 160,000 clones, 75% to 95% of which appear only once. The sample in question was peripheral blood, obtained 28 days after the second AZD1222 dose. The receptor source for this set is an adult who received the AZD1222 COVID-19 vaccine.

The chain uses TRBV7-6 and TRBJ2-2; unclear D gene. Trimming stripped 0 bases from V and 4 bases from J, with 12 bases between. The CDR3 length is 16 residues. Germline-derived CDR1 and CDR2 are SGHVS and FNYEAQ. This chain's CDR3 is CASSLASGYPTGELFF. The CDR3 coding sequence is TGTGCCAGCAGCTTAGCGTCCGGCTATCCCACCGGGGAGCTGTTTTTT.

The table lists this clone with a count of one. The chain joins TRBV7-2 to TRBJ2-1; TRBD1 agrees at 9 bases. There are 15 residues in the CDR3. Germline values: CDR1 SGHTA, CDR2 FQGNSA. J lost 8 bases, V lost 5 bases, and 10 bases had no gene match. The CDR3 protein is CASSPGGTGFDEQFF. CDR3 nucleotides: TGTGCCAGCAGCCCAGGAGGGACAGGGTTCGATGAGCAGTTCTTC. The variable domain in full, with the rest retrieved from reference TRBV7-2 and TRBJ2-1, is GAGVSQSPSNKVTEKGKDVELRCDPISGHTALYWYRQSLGQGLEFLIYFQGNSAPDKSGLPSDRFSAERTGGSVSTLTIQRTQQEDSAVYLCASSPGGTGFDEQFFGPGTRLTVL.

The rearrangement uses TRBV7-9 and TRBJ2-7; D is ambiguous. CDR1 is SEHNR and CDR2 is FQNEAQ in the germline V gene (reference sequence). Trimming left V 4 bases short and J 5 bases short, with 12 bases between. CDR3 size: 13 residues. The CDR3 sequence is CASSSVVTHEQYF. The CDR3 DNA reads TGTGCCAGCAGCTCAGTTGTCACCCACGAGCAGTACTTC.

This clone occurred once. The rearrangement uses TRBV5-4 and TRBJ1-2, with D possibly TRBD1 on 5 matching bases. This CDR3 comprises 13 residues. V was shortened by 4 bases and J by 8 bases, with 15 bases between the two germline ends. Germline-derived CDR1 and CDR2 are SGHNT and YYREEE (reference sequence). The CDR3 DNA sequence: TGTGCCAGCAGCGCGGGGGTCAAAGGGGGCTACACCTTC. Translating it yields CASSAGVKGGYTF.

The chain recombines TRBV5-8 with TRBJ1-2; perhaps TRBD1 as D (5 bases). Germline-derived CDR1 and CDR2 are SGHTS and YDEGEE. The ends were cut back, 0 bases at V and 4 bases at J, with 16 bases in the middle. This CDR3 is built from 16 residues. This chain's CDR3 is CASSLAREGTGYGYTF. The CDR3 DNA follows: TGTGCCAGCAGCTTGGCCCGGGAAGGGACGGGCTATGGCTACACCTTC.

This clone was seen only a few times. CDR3 in amino acids: CASSQGGPQPQHF. CDR3 DNA: TGTGCCAGCAGCCAGGGGGGCCCTCAGCCCCAGCATTTT. The V and J genes are TRBV3-1 (or the pseudogene TRBV3-2) and TRBJ1-5, with D possibly being TRBD1 (6 bases). The CDR3 is 13 amino acids. V gave up 3 bases and J gave up 6 bases, with 9 bases separating them. Germline V gives CDR1 LGHDT, CDR2 YNNKEL (reference sequence).

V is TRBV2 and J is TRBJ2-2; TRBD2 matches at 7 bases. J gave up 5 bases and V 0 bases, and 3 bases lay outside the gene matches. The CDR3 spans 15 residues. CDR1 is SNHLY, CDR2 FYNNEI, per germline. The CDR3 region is CASSEAGSGTGELFF. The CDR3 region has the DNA TGTGCCAGCAGTGAAGCGGGTAGCGGGACCGGGGAGCTGTTTTTT.

This CDR3 reads CASTGLAAVGEQYF. CDR3 nucleotide sequence: TGTGCCAGCACCGGACTAGCGGCAGTGGGGGAGCAGTACTTC. V and J are TRBV6-5 and TRBJ2-7, with 10 bases that match TRBD2. The germline CDR1 and CDR2 sequences are MNHEY and SVGAGI. V gave up 7 bases and J gave up 7 bases; unmatched junction bases: 10. This CDR3 is 14 amino acids long.

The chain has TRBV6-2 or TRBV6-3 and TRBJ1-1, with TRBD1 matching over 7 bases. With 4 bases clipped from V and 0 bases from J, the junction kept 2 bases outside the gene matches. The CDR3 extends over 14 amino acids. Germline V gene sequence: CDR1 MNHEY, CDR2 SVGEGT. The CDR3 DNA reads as TGTGCCAGCAGTTTGGGACAGTTGAACACTGAAGCTTTCTTT. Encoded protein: CASSLGQLNTEAFF.

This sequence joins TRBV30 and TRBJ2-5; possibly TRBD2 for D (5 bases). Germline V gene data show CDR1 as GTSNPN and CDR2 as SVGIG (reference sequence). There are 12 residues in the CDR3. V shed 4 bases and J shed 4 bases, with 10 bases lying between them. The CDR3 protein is CAWTGGPETQYF. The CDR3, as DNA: TGTGCCTGGACAGGAGGACCAGAGACCCAGTACTTC. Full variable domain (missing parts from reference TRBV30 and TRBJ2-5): SQTIHQWPATLVQPVGSPLSLECTVEGTSNPNLYWYRQAAGRGLQLLFYSVGIGQISSEVPQNLSASRPQDRQFILSSKKLLLSDSGFYLCAWTGGPETQYFGPGTRLLVL.

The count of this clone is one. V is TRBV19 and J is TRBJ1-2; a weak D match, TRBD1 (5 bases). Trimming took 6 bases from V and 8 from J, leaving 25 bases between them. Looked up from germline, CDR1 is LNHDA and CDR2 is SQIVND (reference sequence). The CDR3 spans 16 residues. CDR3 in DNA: TGTGCCAGTAGCCCCACTGGGACGATAGGGGCGGGGGGCTACACCTTC. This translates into CASSPTGTIGAGGYTF.

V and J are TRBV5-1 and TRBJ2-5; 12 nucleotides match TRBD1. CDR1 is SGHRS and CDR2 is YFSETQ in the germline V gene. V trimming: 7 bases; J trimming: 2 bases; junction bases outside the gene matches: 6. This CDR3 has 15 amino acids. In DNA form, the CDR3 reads TGCGCCAGCGGGACAGGGGGCGCGCGGCAAGAGACCCAGTACTTC. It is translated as CASGTGGARQETQYF.

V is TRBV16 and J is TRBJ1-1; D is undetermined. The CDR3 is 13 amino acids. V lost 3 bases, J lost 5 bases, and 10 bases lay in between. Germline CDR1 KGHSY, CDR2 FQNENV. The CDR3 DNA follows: TGTGCCAGCAGCCAGTTCGACTTGACTGAAGCTTTCTTT. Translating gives CASSQFDLTEAFF.

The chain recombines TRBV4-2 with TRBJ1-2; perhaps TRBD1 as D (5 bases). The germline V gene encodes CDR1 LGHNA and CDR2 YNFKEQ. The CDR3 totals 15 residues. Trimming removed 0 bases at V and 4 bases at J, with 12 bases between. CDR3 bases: TGTGCCAGCAGCCAAGATCGGGGGAGAACCTATGGCTACACCTTC. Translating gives CASSQDRGRTYGYTF.

DNA for the CDR3: TGTGCCAGCAGTTACACCTATAGCGGGATGTACAATGAGCAGTTCTTC. It encodes CASSYTYSGMYNEQFF. The chain uses TRBV6-5 and TRBJ2-1; 8 bases fit TRBD2. The CDR3 consists of 16 residues. Germline CDR1 MNHEY, CDR2 SVGAGI. The J segment lost 4 bases and the V segment lost 2 bases, leaving 7 bases of the junction unmatched.